These T cell receptor beta chains were read from a single sample in a study of T cells after yellow fever vaccination. TCRdb re-analysed the 5' RACE reads in MiXCR, keeping a single row per CDR3 protein. The data contain about 340,000 distinct CDR3 sequences, 9.5% to 15% of them singletons. The sample here was CD4+ T cells sorted from PBMCs, taken 15 days after the yellow fever booster vaccination. Receptors were obtained from a man younger than 35 who received the YFV17D yellow fever vaccine. Each CDR3 is given with its conserved first and last residue. Each record gives: D gene, J gene, V gene, clone size, CDR3 DNA, CDR3 protein. D genes are given only for firm matches. Some rows mark clone size as missing; the rest say once, few, many or name a class of expanded clone.

- TRBJ1-5 TRBV6-6 few TGTGCCACCAGCCCGGGCGATCAGCCCCAGCATTTT CATSPGDQPQHF
TRBD1 TRBJ2-3 TRBV7-9 - TGTGCCAGCAGCTCAAGGGCAGGGGGAATAGATACGCAGTATTTT CASSSRAGGIDTQYF
- TRBJ1-5 TRBV10-3 many TGTGCCATCAGTGCCTCCGGGGGGTCTCAGCCCCAGCATTTT CAISASGGSQPQHF
- TRBJ1-4 TRBV5-1 - TGCGCCAGCAGCTCGGACAGTACGAATGAAAAACTGTTTTTT CASSSDSTNEKLFF
- TRBJ1-6 TRBV3-1 medium-sized TGTGCCAGCACCCCGGGACGGGGGAATTCACCCCTCCACTTT CASTPGRGNSPLHF
- TRBJ2-7 TRBV6-1 many TGTGCCATAGGTAGTTTTTTTCGAACCTACGAGCAGTACTTC CAIGSFFRTYEQYF
- TRBJ1-2 TRBV12-3/TRBV12-4 many TGTGCCAGCACCAGTCAGGGTTTGGGCTATGGCTACACCTTC CASTSQGLGYGYTF
- TRBJ2-1 TRBV7-9 many TGTGCCAGCAGTTTGGCGGGCAGGGGCTACAATGAGCAGTTCTTC CASSLAGRGYNEQFF
TRBD2 TRBJ2-1 TRBV12-3/TRBV12-4 - TGTGCCAGCAGTTTTAAGCGGGGGGCCTACAATGAGCAGTTCTTC CASSFKRGAYNEQFF
- TRBJ1-2 TRBV7-9 many TGTGCCAGCAGCTTAGCCTATGGCTACACCTTC CASSLAYGYTF
- TRBJ2-5 TRBV5-1 few TGCGCCAGCAGCGCGCAAACAGGCCAAGAGACCCAGTACTTC CASSAQTGQETQYF
TRBD1 TRBJ1-2 TRBV4-1 - TGCGCCAGCAGCCAAGTTGGGGACAGCTATGGCTACACCTTC CASSQVGDSYGYTF
TRBD1 TRBJ2-5 TRBV20-1 few TGCAGTGCTAGAGACACCCCCAGGACAGGGGAGGAAGAGACCCAGTACTTC CSARDTPRTGEEETQYF
TRBD1 TRBJ1-5 TRBV24-1 - TGTGCCACCAGTGCCATGGACAGGGATCAGCCCCAGCATTTT CATSAMDRDQPQHF
- TRBJ1-1 TRBV7-3 - TGTGCCAGCAGCACGGCCCCTACTTCTGAAGCTTTCTTT CASSTAPTSEAFF
- TRBJ1-2 TRBV19 - TGTGCCAGTAGTATAATTGAGGGTGGGAGATCCGGCTACACCTTC CASSIIEGGRSGYTF
- TRBJ1-2 TRBV4-1 few TGCGCCAGCAGCCAAGATCCCCGGACAGCTAGGGGCTACACCTTC CASSQDPRTARGYTF
- TRBJ1-5 TRBV4-3 - TGCGCCAGCAGCCAACTGATAGGGGCCAATCAGCCCCAGCATTTT CASSQLIGANQPQHF
TRBD1 TRBJ2-3 TRBV20-1 few TGCAGTGCTAACTATGGCAGGGGGGATACGCAGTATTTT CSANYGRGDTQYF
- TRBJ2-6 TRBV7-3 few TGTGCCAGCAGCCGAGCGCGCAACTTCTCTGGGGCCAACGTCCTGACTTTC CASSRARNFSGANVLTF
TRBD2 TRBJ2-1 TRBV5-1 - TGCGCCAGCAGGGGGGGGTCATCAGGTGAGCAGTTCTTC CASRGGSSGEQFF
- TRBJ1-2 TRBV11-2 - TGTGCCAGCAGCTTAGAACGGACGGACCTCTATGGCTACACCTTC CASSLERTDLYGYTF
- TRBJ2-1 TRBV4-3 few TGCGCCAGCAGCCCACAGGTACGGAAGAACAATGAGCAGTTCTTC CASSPQVRKNNEQFF
- TRBJ1-1 TRBV20-1 - TGCAGTGCTAGTCGAGGGCGGAGGACTGAAGCTTTCTTT CSASRGRRTEAFF
- TRBJ1-5 TRBV4-2 many TGTGCCAGCAGCCAAGTCGATAGCAATCAGCCCCAGCATTTT CASSQVDSNQPQHF
- TRBJ1-4 TRBV7-2 few TGTGCCAGCAGCACGCGGGACCGTAATGAAAAACTGTTTTTT CASSTRDRNEKLFF
- TRBJ1-4 TRBV7-8 - TGTGCCAGCAGCTTCGGAAATGAAAAACTGTTTTTT CASSFGNEKLFF
- TRBJ1-2 TRBV6-5 - TGTGCCAGCAGTGCAACAGGGTCCGCTGGCTACACCTTC CASSATGSAGYTF
- TRBJ1-1 TRBV5-1 many TGCGCCAGCAGTCTTACAGGAAGGGACACTGAAGCTTTCTTT CASSLTGRDTEAFF
- TRBJ2-7 TRBV6-2/TRBV6-3 - TGTGCCAGCAGGGAGGGGCTCCGGGAGCAGTACTTC CASREGLREQYF
TRBD2 TRBJ2-5 TRBV12-3/TRBV12-4 - TGTGCCAGCAGTTTACAGTCTAGCGGGGGGCGGGAGACCCAGTACTTC CASSLQSSGGRETQYF
TRBD1 TRBJ2-3 TRBV5-1 few TGCGCCAGCAGCTGGGGGACAGGGACAGATACGCAGTATTTT CASSWGTGTDTQYF
TRBD1 TRBJ2-3 TRBV9 - TGTGCCAGCAGCCTAGGGACAGGGGGCCAAGATACGCAGTATTTT CASSLGTGGQDTQYF
- TRBJ2-2 TRBV20-1 few TGCAGTGCTAGAGTTGGGGCCCTAAGGGACGGGGAGCTGTTTTTT CSARVGALRDGELFF
- TRBJ2-4 TRBV3-1 few TGTGCCAGCAGCCAACCTACCGGGGAAAACATTCAGTACTTC CASSQPTGENIQYF
- TRBJ2-7 TRBV5-6 - TGTGCCAGCAGCCCCGGCAGGACCCACTACGAGCAGTACTTC CASSPGRTHYEQYF
- TRBJ2-1 TRBV7-2 - TGTGCCAGCAGCTTAGCGGGGGTGCGGAATGAGCAGTTCTTC CASSLAGVRNEQFF
- TRBJ2-3 TRBV5-1 - TGCGCCAGCAGCTTGGCCAAATCTAGCACAGATACGCAGTATTTT CASSLAKSSTDTQYF
- TRBJ1-1 TRBV6-5 once TGTGCCAGCAGTTACGGGGGAGGGGGGCTGAACACTGAAGCTTTCTTT CASSYGGGGLNTEAFF
- TRBJ2-7 TRBV7-6 few TGTGCCAGCAGCCAAGGACGGACGTCTCGCCAGGGAAGCTCCTACGAGCAGTACTTC CASSQGRTSRQGSSYEQYF
TRBD2 TRBJ2-7 TRBV4-1 few TGCGCCAGCAGCCGGGCGGGGGGTTCTTCCTACGAGCAGTACTTC CASSRAGGSSYEQYF
TRBD2 TRBJ2-7 TRBV5-4 few TGTGCCAGCAGCCCCTCGGGAGGGCAGTCCTACGAGCAGTACTTC CASSPSGGQSYEQYF
- TRBJ2-5 TRBV2 - TGTGCCAGCAGTGGCGATAACACAGAGACCCAGTACTTC CASSGDNTETQYF
TRBD1 TRBJ1-1 TRBV6-1 few TGTGCCAGCAACCGGCACAGGGGGGCCTTCACTGAAGCTTTCTTT CASNRHRGAFTEAFF
TRBD1 TRBJ2-2 TRBV5-5 many TGTGCCAGCAGGGAGACAGGGACGATCACCGGGGAGCTGTTTTTT CASRETGTITGELFF
- TRBJ1-3 TRBV28 - TGTGCCAGCAGTTTATTTAACACCCGCTCTGGAAACACCATATATTTT CASSLFNTRSGNTIYF
- TRBJ2-1 TRBV7-2 few TGTGCCAGCAGCTTAGGGATGAGCTCCTACAATGAGCAGTTCTTC CASSLGMSSYNEQFF
- TRBJ2-5 TRBV21-1 few TGTGCCAGCAGCAAGGGGTCTCGAGGGGAGACCGAAGAGACCCAGTACTTC CASSKGSRGETEETQYF
- TRBJ2-5 TRBV29-1 few TGCAGCGTTGAAATAGGGCGGTACGAGACCCAGTACTTC CSVEIGRYETQYF
- TRBJ1-6 TRBV7-2 - TGTGCCAGCAGTTTTAGTGTTTTATCGCCGGGACACCGACCTAATAATTCACCCCTCCACTTT CASSFSVLSPGHRPNNSPLHF
- TRBJ2-4 TRBV6-1 - TGTGCCAGCAGTGGTGAAGCCAAAAACATTCAGTACTTC CASSGEAKNIQYF
- TRBJ2-1 TRBV7-7 - TGTGCCAGCAGCTTAGTGGTTGGGGCCAAGGGAAATGAGCAGTTCTTC CASSLVVGAKGNEQFF
- TRBJ1-1 TRBV18 few TGTGCCAGCTCACCCGCGGGGAGGGAAGGGATGGAGACTGAAGCTTTCTTT CASSPAGREGMETEAFF
- TRBJ2-3 TRBV30 - TGTGCCTGGAGTCGTGGGGGCGCAGATACGCAGTATTTT CAWSRGGADTQYF
- TRBJ1-5 TRBV5-5 - TGTGCCAGCAGCCCCGCTCAGGGAGTGTTTCAGCCCCAGCATTTT CASSPAQGVFQPQHF
- TRBJ1-2 TRBV3-1 - TGTGCCAGCAGCTCAGGGGTCCTAAACGGCTACACCTTC CASSSGVLNGYTF
TRBD1 TRBJ2-1 TRBV6-2/TRBV6-3 - TGTGCCAGCAGTCCAACAGGGGACCCTAAGCAGTTCTTC CASSPTGDPKQFF
TRBD1 TRBJ1-2 TRBV6-5 - TGTGCCAGCAGTTACGTCCCGGGACAGGGGAACTATGGCTACACCTTC CASSYVPGQGNYGYTF
TRBD1 TRBJ1-2 TRBV5-1 many TGCGCCAGCAGCAGAACAGGGGAACCGCACTATGGCTACACCTTC CASSRTGEPHYGYTF
TRBD2 TRBJ2-5 TRBV9 few TGTGCCAGCAGCGTACGCGGGGGTGCTGGAGAGACCCAGTACTTC CASSVRGGAGETQYF